This T cell receptor beta chain is from a study of T-cell memory formation after mild COVID-19. At the level of the study: Most TCR clusters belonged to a single donor.

This clonotype showed up just a few times. Its antigen is unknown. TCR alpha and TCR beta cDNA libraries carrying sample barcodes and UMIs were produced by 5'RACE using constant-segment primers. TCRdb redid the calling of the 5' RACE reads with MiXCR, one entry per CDR3 protein. The repertoire holds roughly 400,000 distinct CDR3 sequences, with more than 15% as singletons. Points from the study as a whole: A second wave expanding day 15 to 37 was CD4+-biased; contracting clones were balanced.

Germline V gene lookup returns CDR1 DFQATT and CDR2 SNEGSKA (reference sequence). This CDR3 comprises 14 residues. The TCR sequence derives from a man aged 18 to 30 who had mild COVID-19 (a few samples of this study predate the infection). Cell type and time point are not known. This chain connects TRBV20-1 to TRBJ1-2; 10 nucleotides match TRBD1. Sequencing input: PBMCs or a T cell subset sorted from them (not recorded which). The chain's CDR3 is CRARDRGANYGYTF. The CDR3 bases are TGCAGAGCCCGGGACAGGGGAGCTAACTATGGCTACACCTTC.